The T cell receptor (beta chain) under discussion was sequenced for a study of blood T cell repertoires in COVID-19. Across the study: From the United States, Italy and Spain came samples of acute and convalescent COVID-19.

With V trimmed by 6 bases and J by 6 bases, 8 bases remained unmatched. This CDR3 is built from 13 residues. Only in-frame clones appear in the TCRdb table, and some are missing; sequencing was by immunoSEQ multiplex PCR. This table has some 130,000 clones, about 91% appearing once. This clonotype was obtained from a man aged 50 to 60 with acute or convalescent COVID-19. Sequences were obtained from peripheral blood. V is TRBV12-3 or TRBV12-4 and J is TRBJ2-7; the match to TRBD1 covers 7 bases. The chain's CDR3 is CASSPGTATEQYF. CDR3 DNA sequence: TGTGCCAGCAGCCCCGGGACAGCCACCGAGCAGTACTTC.